The 15 T cell receptor beta chains reported below all come from one sample, sequenced in a study of shared clonotypes between healthy human individuals (TCRdb year 2020). CD8 naive samples consisted of CD45RO-negative cells that were positively selected for CCR7, yielding a CD45RA+CCR7+ population without TemRA cells. Library method: the immunoSEQ multiplex PCR assay. As stored in TCRdb, this immuneACCESS dataset retains in-frame rearrangements with V and J assigned. A fraction of the clones does not appear; measured against another copy, unresolved V genes explain less than half of the discrepancy, and the remainder lacks a known reason. For this sample there are approximately 2,000,000 clones; about 93% appear just once. The ten largest clonotypes hold 1.5% to 2% of the sample. The sequencing sample was made of naive CD8+ T cells from PBMCs. The meaning of the sample's cell subset or site label: CD45RA+CCR7+. These receptors came from a man between 18 and 29 years old in good health. Some clones in this sample may be carry-over from other donors' samples.

A remark on this clone: Other DNA sequences in this specimen translate into the identical CDR3. The chain uses TRBV11-2 and TRBJ2-7; D is uncertain. The CDR3 loop spans 13 amino acids. Trimming shortened V by 1 base and J by 3 bases, and 7 bases separated the two germline ends. Per the germline V gene, CDR1 is SGHAT and CDR2 is FQNNGV. The CDR3 nucleotides read TGTGCCAGCAGCTTAGGGCCCAACTACGAGCAGTACTTC. It encodes CASSLGPNYEQYF.

CDR3 coding DNA: TGCAGCTCTGCGAACCCAGGGAAGGATGGCTACACCTTC. Protein sequence: CSSANPGKDGYTF. This rearrangement joins TRBV29-1 to TRBJ1-2; D is perhaps TRBD1 (5 bases). The CDR3 runs 13 residues. In germline, CDR1 is SQVTM, CDR2 ANQGSEA. The ends were cut back, 8 bases at V and 6 bases at J, with 19 bases in the middle.

The chain combines TRBV7-9 with TRBJ2-3, with D unresolved. The CDR3 length is 17 residues. The germline V gene has CDR1 SEHNR and CDR2 FQNEAQ (reference sequence). V gave up 5 bases and J gave up 6 bases, with 24 bases separating them. The CDR3 coding sequence is TGTGCCAGCAGCCCCCGCTCTGACCAACCAGCGAGGGATACGCAGTATTTT. This encodes CASSPRSDQPARDTQYF.

This clone was detected once. The V gene is TRBV10-2, the J gene TRBJ2-1; no definite D call. V lost 6 bases and J lost 5, with 8 bases in between. Germline V gene sequence: CDR1 WSHSY, CDR2 SAAADI. The CDR3 has 12 amino acids. This CDR3 is CASRSGDNEQFF. CDR3 nucleotide sequence: TGCGCCAGCAGAAGTGGGGACAATGAGCAGTTCTTC.

This chain joins TRBV11-3 and TRBJ1-1, with D perhaps TRBD1 (5 bases). This CDR3 has 14 residues. The ends were cut back, 2 bases at V and 4 bases at J, with 11 bases in the middle. CDR1 and CDR2 from the germline V gene are SGHNT and YENEEA. CDR3 DNA sequence: TGTGCCAGCAGCTTACCCGGGGGGTCCACTGAAGCTTTCTTT. Its translation is CASSLPGGSTEAFF.

This clone was seen only a few times. V usage is TRBV4-1 and J usage is TRBJ1-2, with D possibly matching TRBD1 (6 bases). Germline loops: CDR1 MGHRA, CDR2 YSYEKL. Trimming removed 4 bases at V and 6 bases at J, with 15 bases between. This CDR3 has 14 residues. The CDR3 region is CASSPLGQIDGYTF. CDR3 nucleotide sequence: TGCGCCAGCAGCCCCCTCGGACAGATTGATGGCTACACCTTC.

This chain connects TRBV4-3 to TRBJ1-1; the match to TRBD1 covers 9 bases. Germline CDR1 is LGHNA and CDR2 is YSLEER. This CDR3 is 17 amino acids long. The J segment lost 0 bases and the V segment lost 0 bases, leaving 5 bases of the junction unmatched. CDR3 in amino acids: CASSQEGTGWVNTEAFF. The CDR3 DNA reads TGCGCCAGCAGCCAAGAAGGGACAGGGTGGGTGAACACTGAAGCTTTCTTT.

This clone was seen just once. Other DNA sequences in this sample translate to the same CDR3. The chain recombines TRBV5-1 with TRBJ2-7; 9 bases agree with TRBD1. This CDR3 is 14 amino acids long. Germline V CDR1 and CDR2: SGHRS, YFSETQ. Losses at the gene ends were 5 bases for V and 2 bases for J; bases not matched to a gene: 5. The CDR3 loop is CASSPTGGAYEQYF. DNA of the CDR3: TGCGCCAGCAGTCCGACAGGGGGGGCCTACGAGCAGTACTTC.

This clone was observed a single time. The rearrangement uses TRBV10-3 and TRBJ2-4; no reliable D call. The CDR3 extends over 16 amino acids. V dropped 2 bases and J dropped 0 bases, with 11 bases sitting between them. Germline loops: CDR1 ENHRY, CDR2 SYGVKD. DNA for the CDR3: TGTGCCATCAGTGAGCCCTCATTAGTAGCCAAAAACATTCAGTACTTC. It encodes CAISEPSLVAKNIQYF.

The J gene is TRBJ2-7, the V gene TRBV11-2, with D maybe TRBD1 (5 bases). V lost 1 base and J lost 1, with 14 bases in between. The length of the CDR3 is 16 residues. Germline CDR1 SGHAT, CDR2 FQNNGV. DNA for the CDR3: TGTGCCAGCAGCTTAGTTCTCCAGGGTCCATCCTACGAGCAGTACTTC. Translation gives CASSLVLQGPSYEQYF.

A remark on this clone: This same CDR3 is encoded by further DNA sequences in the sample. CDR3 amino acids: CATAGRGSYNEQFF. The CDR3 DNA reads as TGTGCCACCGCCGGGAGGGGATCCTACAATGAGCAGTTCTTC. The genes are TRBV15 and TRBJ2-1, with 8 bases that match TRBD2. CDR3 length equals 14 residues. Germline V CDR1 and CDR2: LNHNV, YYDKDF (reference sequence). V gave up 8 bases and J gave up 1 base; unmatched junction bases: 4.

This chain joins TRBV7-2 and TRBJ2-1; D not certain. Trimming pared 5 bases from V and 0 bases from J, leaving 11 bases between. There are 15 residues in the CDR3. CDR1 is SGHTA, CDR2 FQGNSA, per germline. CDR3 DNA sequence: TGTGCCAGCAGCACGTACACCCCCTCCTACAATGAGCAGTTCTTC. This codes for CASSTYTPSYNEQFF.

The chain carries TRBV7-2 and TRBJ2-3; D remains unclear. The CDR3 spans 15 residues. Trimming removed 3 bases from V and 5 bases from J, with 15 bases in between. CDR1 and CDR2 (germline): SGHTA, FQGNSA. The CDR3 coding sequence is TGTGCCAGCAGCTTTCGACAACCGCCCCAAGATACGCAGTATTTT. Amino acids: CASSFRQPPQDTQYF.

The J gene is TRBJ2-7, the V gene TRBV7-9, with unresolved D. The germline gives CDR1 SEHNR, CDR2 FQNEAQ (reference sequence). CDR3 length equals 14 residues. The V end was cut by 5 bases, the J end by 5 bases, with 16 bases between. The CDR3 sequence: CASSPRQNKHEQYF. CDR3 nucleotides: TGTGCCAGCAGCCCTAGACAAAACAAACACGAGCAGTACTTC.

The V and J genes are TRBV11-2 and TRBJ2-3; D gene ambiguous. The germline V and J ends were trimmed by 1 base and 0 bases, with 8 bases remaining between them. The CDR3 is made up of 15 amino acids. Germline V gene sequence: CDR1 SGHAT, CDR2 FQNNGV. The CDR3 region is CASSLGPLSTDTQYF. The CDR3, as DNA: TGTGCCAGCAGCTTAGGCCCCCTAAGCACAGATACGCAGTATTTT.